These T cell receptor beta chains were read from a single sample in a study of CD8 T cells in ankylosing spondylitis. Each CDR3 protein gets one entry after TCRdb re-called the 5' RACE reads with MiXCR. Altogether 750,000 to 850,000 distinct CDR3 sequences are present, about an eighth being singletons, with the ten largest covering less than 0.65%. The sequencing sample was made of blood, either unsorted or a sorted T cell fraction (not recorded which). These receptors came from a male donor with ankylosing spondylitis. CDR3s include the opening cysteine and the closing phenylalanine or tryptophan. The order of the fields is CDR3 protein, CDR3 DNA, clone size, J gene, D gene, V gene. The D gene is left open where the match is weak. Rows may omit the clone size; those that give it use once, few, many or a size class.

CASSLDGTGSQPQHF | TGTGCCAGCAGCTTGGATGGGACAGGGAGTCAGCCCCAGCATTTT | few | TRBJ1-5 | TRBD1 | TRBV5-6
CASRYGQGRAGELFF | TGTGCCAGCAGATACGGACAGGGGCGGGCCGGGGAGCTGTTTTTT | . | TRBJ2-2 | TRBD1 | TRBV7-2
CSAMRQGGSYEQYF | TGCAGTGCTATGAGACAGGGGGGCTCCTACGAGCAGTACTTC | few | TRBJ2-7 | TRBD1 | TRBV20-1
CASRISGSTDTQYF | TGTGCCAGCAGGATTAGCGGGAGCACAGATACGCAGTATTTT | many | TRBJ2-3 | TRBD2 | TRBV12-3/TRBV12-4
CSVEGTAQETQYF | TGCAGCGTTGAAGGGACAGCTCAAGAGACCCAGTACTTC | many | TRBJ2-5 | . | TRBV29-1
CASSLATGGNQPQHF | TGTGCCAGCAGCCTCGCGACAGGGGGCAATCAGCCCCAGCATTTT | many | TRBJ1-5 | TRBD1 | TRBV7-2
CSAPTSRVAAQYF | TGCAGTGCGCCAACTAGCAGAGTTGCGGCCCAGTACTTC | many | TRBJ2-5 | . | TRBV20-1
CASSSSGRERYEQYF | TGTGCCAGCAGCTCCTCCGGCAGGGAAAGGTACGAGCAGTACTTC | . | TRBJ2-7 | . | TRBV7-9
CASSYSPSAGTGELFF | TGTGCCAGCAGTTACTCCCCCAGCGCGGGGACCGGGGAGCTGTTTTTT | few | TRBJ2-2 | . | TRBV6-5
CSAVHRENTEAFF | TGCAGTGCCGTTCATCGGGAGAACACTGAAGCTTTCTTT | many | TRBJ1-1 | . | TRBV20-1
CASSPLVAGPSYEQYF | TGTGCCAGCAGCCCCCTGGTAGCGGGGCCCAGTTACGAGCAGTACTTC | few | TRBJ2-7 | TRBD2 | TRBV6-1
CASSLTGAENYGYTF | TGCGCCAGCAGCTTGACAGGGGCCGAAAACTATGGCTACACCTTC | few | TRBJ1-2 | TRBD1 | TRBV5-1
CASSVFQGTGELFF | TGTGCCAGCAGTGTTTTCCAGGGTACCGGGGAGCTGTTTTTT | . | TRBJ2-2 | . | TRBV6-1
CASSYSTGKLETQYF | TGTGCCAGCAGTTACTCGACCGGGAAGTTGGAGACCCAGTACTTC | few | TRBJ2-5 | . | TRBV6-5
CASRDRILANYGYTF | TGTGCCAGCCGGGACAGGATTTTAGCTAACTATGGCTACACCTTC | . | TRBJ1-2 | TRBD1 | TRBV6-1
CSATYRGGGYTF | TGCAGTGCTACCTACAGGGGGGGTGGCTACACCTTC | few | TRBJ1-2 | TRBD1 | TRBV20-1
CASSYRDSEYQPQHF | TGTGCCAGCAGTTACCGGGACAGTGAATACCAGCCCCAGCATTTT | few | TRBJ1-5 | TRBD1 | TRBV12-3/TRBV12-4
CASSLAVINTDTQYF | TGTGCCAGCAGCTTAGCCGTTATAAATACAGATACGCAGTATTTT | many | TRBJ2-3 | . | TRBV7-2
CASSIGLAGFQETQYF | TGCGCCAGCAGCATCGGACTAGCGGGCTTCCAAGAGACCCAGTACTTC | many | TRBJ2-5 | TRBD2 | TRBV4-1
CASSLRDSILSEQYF | TGTGCCAGCAGCTTGAGGGACAGCATATTAAGCGAGCAGTACTTC | . | TRBJ2-7 | TRBD1 | TRBV7-2
CASSLDRGRAFF | TGTGCCAGCAGCCTGGACAGGGGAAGAGCTTTCTTT | . | TRBJ1-1 | TRBD1 | TRBV11-2
CASSVAYSRNTGELFF | TGCGCCAGCAGCGTAGCGTACTCAAGGAACACCGGGGAGCTGTTTTTT | . | TRBJ2-2 | . | TRBV4-3
CASSSGRPGYTF | TGTGCCAGCAGCTCGGGACGACCGGGCTACACCTTC | . | TRBJ1-2 | . | TRBV7-9
CASSLHLGGGISYEQYF | TGTGCCAGCAGTTTACATCTAGGGGGCGGCATTTCCTACGAGCAGTACTTC | many | TRBJ2-7 | TRBD1 | TRBV12-3/TRBV12-4
CASSQEEKANYGYTF | TGCGCCAGCAGCCAAGAGGAGAAGGCGAACTATGGCTACACCTTC | few | TRBJ1-2 | . | TRBV4-1
CAISESGGAGQYF | TGTGCCATCAGTGAGTCGGGAGGGGCAGGGCAGTACTTC | few | TRBJ2-7 | TRBD2 | TRBV10-3
CSAWGTETQYF | TGCAGTGCTTGGGGGACGGAGACCCAGTACTTC | few | TRBJ2-5 | . | TRBV20-1
CSAMATEAFF | TGCAGTGCTATGGCCACTGAAGCTTTCTTT | many | TRBJ1-1 | . | TRBV20-1
CASSSVPYEQYF | TGTGCCAGCAGCTCGGTCCCCTACGAGCAGTACTTC | few | TRBJ2-7 | . | TRBV5-6
CASSLAGGSDNEQFF | TGCGCCAGCAGCTTGGCGGGGGGCAGTGACAATGAGCAGTTCTTC | . | TRBJ2-1 | . | TRBV5-1
CASSLVGPATDTQYF | TGTGCCAGCAGCTTAGTAGGGCCAGCGACAGATACGCAGTATTTT | few | TRBJ2-3 | . | TRBV13
CASSPPTPTGAEAFF | TGTGCCAGCAGTCCCCCGACTCCCACCGGGGCTGAAGCTTTCTTT | . | TRBJ1-1 | . | TRBV28
CASTRGQIQETQYF | TGTGCCAGCACTCGGGGACAGATCCAAGAGACCCAGTACTTC | few | TRBJ2-5 | TRBD1 | TRBV18
CASAPEGAFTEAFF | TGCGCCAGCGCCCCGGAGGGAGCATTCACTGAAGCTTTCTTT | . | TRBJ1-1 | . | TRBV5-1
CASRTYGGSPLHF | TGTGCCAGCAGGACGTACGGGGGTTCACCCCTCCACTTT | few | TRBJ1-6 | . | TRBV12-3/TRBV12-4
CSARRTGGNSPLHF | TGCAGTGCTAGAAGGACAGGGGGCAACTCACCCCTCCACTTT | . | TRBJ1-6 | TRBD1 | TRBV20-1
CASSLTKNIQYF | TGTGCCAGCAGCTTGACCAAAAACATTCAGTACTTC | many | TRBJ2-4 | . | TRBV12-3/TRBV12-4
CASSFSYGPYNEQFF | TGTGCCAGCAGCTTCTCTTACGGGCCCTACAATGAGCAGTTCTTC | few | TRBJ2-1 | . | TRBV7-2
CASRNDANTGELFF | TGTGCCAGTAGGAACGATGCGAACACCGGGGAGCTGTTTTTT | . | TRBJ2-2 | . | TRBV19
CASSRSTGELFF | TGTGCCAGCAGCCGTTCAACCGGGGAGCTGTTTTTT | many | TRBJ2-2 | . | TRBV5-5
CASSLDESNTEAFF | TGTGCCAGCAGCCTGGACGAATCGAACACTGAAGCTTTCTTT | . | TRBJ1-1 | . | TRBV4-2
CAISESRGGGTDTQYF | TGTGCCATCAGTGAGTCGAGAGGAGGGGGCACAGATACGCAGTATTTT | . | TRBJ2-3 | . | TRBV10-3
CASSQGWDRAYGYTF | TGCGCCAGCAGCCAAGGTTGGGACAGGGCCTATGGCTACACCTTC | . | TRBJ1-2 | TRBD1 | TRBV4-3
CSASAQAIAEAFF | TGCAGTGCTAGCGCGCAGGCCATCGCTGAAGCTTTCTTT | . | TRBJ1-1 | . | TRBV20-1
CAIRTGTMNTEAFF | TGTGCCATCAGGACAGGGACTATGAACACTGAAGCTTTCTTT | few | TRBJ1-1 | TRBD1 | TRBV10-3
CASSPREATNTGELFF | TGTGCCAGCAGTCCGCGGGAGGCCACGAACACCGGGGAGCTGTTTTTT | many | TRBJ2-2 | TRBD2 | TRBV12-3/TRBV12-4
CSLYWSGKVGEQYF | TGCAGTTTATATTGGAGCGGGAAGGTGGGCGAGCAGTACTTC | many | TRBJ2-7 | TRBD2 | TRBV20-1
CATSVLGTGANYGYTF | TGTGCCACCAGCGTACTTGGGACAGGGGCTAACTATGGCTACACCTTC | . | TRBJ1-2 | TRBD1 | TRBV15
CASRKTGSTEAFF | TGTGCCAGCAGGAAGACAGGGAGTACTGAAGCTTTCTTT | many | TRBJ1-1 | TRBD1 | TRBV6-2/TRBV6-3
CSARVFRWNTEAFF | TGCAGTGCTAGAGTTTTTCGGTGGAACACTGAAGCTTTCTTT | . | TRBJ1-1 | . | TRBV20-1
CASSYGGTASEQYF | TGTGCCAGCAGTTATGGGGGGACCGCATCCGAGCAGTACTTC | . | TRBJ2-7 | . | TRBV6-5
CSARDHRAVNEKLFF | TGCAGTGCTAGAGATCATAGGGCGGTTAATGAAAAACTGTTTTTT | . | TRBJ1-4 | . | TRBV20-1
CASSFKPRRDTQYF | TGTGCCAGCAGCTTTAAACCCCGGAGGGATACGCAGTATTTT | . | TRBJ2-3 | . | TRBV5-4
CSVGRGALNTEAFF | TGCAGCGTTGGGAGGGGGGCTTTGAACACTGAAGCTTTCTTT | . | TRBJ1-1 | . | TRBV29-1
CSASTGLYTEAFF | TGCAGTGCATCGACAGGGTTGTACACTGAAGCTTTCTTT | many | TRBJ1-1 | TRBD1 | TRBV20-1
CASSQVTTTANTEAFF | TGTGCCAGCAGCCAAGTTACGACGACAGCGAACACTGAAGCTTTCTTT | . | TRBJ1-1 | . | TRBV4-2
CASSLFRLVGWNEQFF | TGTGCCAGCAGCTTGTTTCGACTAGTGGGATGGAATGAGCAGTTCTTC | few | TRBJ2-1 | . | TRBV5-6
CSGEGGPRGETQYF | TGCAGCGGTGAGGGGGGCCCCCGTGGGGAGACCCAGTACTTC | . | TRBJ2-5 | . | TRBV29-1
CASSFREVGVYEQYF | TGCGCCAGCAGTTTCAGGGAAGTAGGCGTCTACGAGCAGTACTTC | many | TRBJ2-7 | . | TRBV5-1
CASSVAGGQAHDEQYF | TGTGCCAGCAGCGTAGCAGGGGGACAGGCGCATGACGAGCAGTACTTC | . | TRBJ2-7 | TRBD1 | TRBV9